This TCR beta chain was obtained from a study of OX40 agonist ivuxolimab in advanced cancers. Exclusion applied to patients with autoimmune disease history or systemic immunosuppression. Sequencing was performed with immunoSEQ multiplex PCR; in TCRdb, only in-frame clones are kept and a portion is missing. The table records about 19,000 clones, approximately 90% of them present only once. This CDR3 has 15 residues. Germline CDR1 and CDR2: SGHAT and FQNNGV. Trimming removed 0 bases at V and 1 base at J, with 8 bases between. The rearrangement uses TRBV11-2 and TRBJ2-3; D unresolved. The TCR originated in an adult with an advanced solid tumor such as melanoma, head and neck, liver or kidney cancer. The input for sequencing was CD4+ or CD8+ T cells sorted from blood, taken in a trial of the OX40 agonist ivuxolimab. The DNA of the CDR3 is TGTGCCAGCAGCTTAGAAGCGACCGGCACAGATACGCAGTATTTT. Its protein is CASSLEATGTDTQYF.